Listed below are T cell receptor beta chains from one sample, sequenced in a study of response to subunit inactivated influenza vaccine. TCRdb itself ran the RT-PCR reads through MiXCR, one entry per CDR3 protein. The repertoire consists of some 850,000 distinct CDR3 sequences, with less than 20% occurring once and the leading ten covering roughly a tenth. The sample in question was PBMCs from blood, obtained less than 6 days after vaccination. Receptors were obtained from a man aged 45-60 years who received an inactivated influenza vaccine. The CDR3 runs from the conserved cysteine through the conserved F or W. The order of the fields is clone size, D gene, J gene, V gene, CDR3 protein, CDR3 DNA. D genes are given only for firm matches. Clone size is given for some rows only: seen once, a few or many times, or a class if the clone is expanded.

>few|TRBD1|TRBJ2-5|TRBV12-3/TRBV12-4
CASSQRQGSETQYF
TGTGCCAGCAGCCAGAGACAGGGCTCGGAGACCCAGTACTTC
>many|NA|TRBJ2-2|TRBV7-2
CASSLVLLPRTGELFF
TGTGCCAGCAGCTTAGTCTTACTACCCCGCACCGGGGAGCTGTTTTTT
>NA|NA|TRBJ2-1|TRBV12-3/TRBV12-4
CASSSGIKRSSYNEQFF
TGTGCCAGCAGTTCCGGGATAAAGAGGAGCTCCTACAATGAGCAGTTCTTC
>NA|TRBD2|TRBJ2-5|TRBV7-2
CASSFWAGGPETQYF
TGTGCCAGCAGCTTCTGGGCGGGAGGTCCGGAGACCCAGTACTTC
>NA|TRBD1|TRBJ2-7|TRBV28
CASSLSRDRQTYEQYF
TGTGCCAGCAGTCTATCACGGGACAGACAGACCTACGAGCAGTACTTC
>NA|TRBD1|TRBJ2-2|TRBV19
CASSIGTGLAGELFF
TGTGCCAGTAGTATCGGGACAGGGCTTGCCGGGGAGCTGTTTTTT
>NA|TRBD1|TRBJ1-5|TRBV6-2/TRBV6-3
CASRPGTGFNQPQHF
TGTGCCAGCAGGCCCGGGACAGGCTTCAATCAGCCCCAGCATTTT
>few|NA|TRBJ2-7|TRBV14
CASSQVGALRRYEQYF
TGTGCCAGCAGCCAAGTCGGGGCCCTTCGACGTTACGAGCAGTACTTC
>NA|NA|TRBJ1-2|TRBV20-1
CSAIRPRGYGYTF
TGCAGTGCTATCCGTCCCAGGGGATATGGCTACACCTTC
>few|NA|TRBJ2-1|TRBV6-1
CASSLSRSYNEQFF
TGTGCCAGCAGTCTCAGCCGCTCCTACAATGAGCAGTTCTTC
>few|NA|TRBJ1-6|TRBV4-3
CASSQGGRVSPLHF
TGCGCCAGCAGCCAAGGGGGGCGGGTGTCACCCCTCCACTTT
>NA|NA|TRBJ2-3|TRBV20-1
CSARDRGWSDTQYF
TGCAGTGCTAGAGACCGGGGTTGGTCGGATACGCAGTATTTT
>once|NA|TRBJ1-3|TRBV5-1
CASRKTGNTIYF
TGCGCCAGCAGGAAAACTGGAAACACCATATATTTT
>NA|NA|TRBJ1-3|TRBV20-1
CSARVGDSGNTIYF
TGCAGTGCTAGAGTTGGGGACTCTGGAAACACCATATATTTT
>many|NA|TRBJ1-4|TRBV29-1
CSVEPENEKLFF
TGCAGCGTTGAGCCTGAGAATGAAAAACTGTTTTTT
>many|TRBD1|TRBJ2-7|TRBV11-1
CASSPRTGNYEQYF
TGTGCCAGCAGCCCTCGGACAGGGAACTACGAGCAGTACTTC
>NA|TRBD2|TRBJ2-3|TRBV11-2
CASSFGRGAGLAGDTQYF
TGTGCCAGCAGCTTTGGAAGAGGGGCGGGACTAGCAGGAGATACGCAGTATTTT
>NA|NA|TRBJ2-3|TRBV20-1
CSATFGGSSTDTQYF
TGCAGTGCTACATTTGGTGGATCTAGCACAGATACGCAGTATTTT
>NA|TRBD2|TRBJ2-7|TRBV30
CAWSVDGRRYEQYF
TGTGCCTGGAGTGTGGACGGGAGGAGGTACGAGCAGTACTTC
>NA|TRBD1|TRBJ1-1|TRBV28
CASSRGGVSEAFF
TGTGCCAGCAGTCGAGGGGGCGTGTCTGAAGCTTTCTTT
>NA|TRBD2|TRBJ2-1|TRBV6-1
CASSTRTGTSGRVANEQFF
TGTGCCAGCAGTACACGGACTGGGACTAGCGGGAGGGTGGCGAATGAGCAGTTCTTC
>NA|NA|TRBJ2-2|TRBV5-6
CASSTGDFANTGELFF
TGTGCCAGCAGTACAGGGGACTTCGCGAACACCGGGGAGCTGTTTTTT
>NA|NA|TRBJ2-2|TRBV10-2
CASSEGASRGFF
TGCGCCAGCAGTGAGGGAGCGTCCCGCGGGTTTTTT
>few|NA|TRBJ2-1|TRBV7-2
CASSLVGGFMHNEQFF
TGTGCCAGCAGCTTAGTTGGAGGGTTCATGCACAATGAGCAGTTCTTC
>NA|NA|TRBJ2-1|TRBV7-9
CAKTERNEQFF
TGTGCCAAGACAGAGCGGAATGAGCAGTTCTTC
>NA|TRBD2|TRBJ2-1|TRBV5-1
CASSAPSGIPYNEQFF
TGCGCCAGCAGTGCGCCTAGCGGGATCCCCTACAATGAGCAGTTCTTC
>few|NA|TRBJ1-6|TRBV7-9
CASSWGGESPLHF
TGTGCCAGCAGTTGGGGGGGAGAGAGTCCCCTCCACTTT
>NA|NA|TRBJ2-7|TRBV5-1
CASSFVTGENPYEQYF
TGCGCCAGCAGCTTTGTTACGGGGGAAAACCCCTACGAGCAGTACTTC
>few|TRBD2|TRBJ2-1|TRBV6-2/TRBV6-3
CASSYAGGRANEQFF
TGTGCCAGCAGTTACGCGGGCGGGAGAGCGAATGAGCAGTTCTTC
>few|TRBD2|TRBJ2-1|TRBV7-2
CASGGGLAPNEQFF
TGTGCCAGCGGGGGAGGACTAGCACCCAATGAGCAGTTCTTC
>NA|NA|TRBJ2-3|TRBV20-1
CSASDYWSGRTDTQYF
TGCAGTGCTAGTGATTATTGGTCGGGGAGAACAGATACGCAGTATTTT
>many|NA|TRBJ2-7|TRBV5-1
CASSLYSEQYF
TGCGCCAGCAGCTTGTATAGCGAGCAGTACTTC
>few|NA|TRBJ2-6|TRBV12-3/TRBV12-4
CASSPRFAGANVLTF
TGTGCCAGCAGCCCCCGATTTGCTGGGGCCAACGTCCTGACTTTC
>NA|NA|TRBJ2-4|TRBV18
CASSPNPEGTKNIQYF
TGTGCCAGCTCACCGAACCCCGAGGGAACCAAAAACATTCAGTACTTC
>NA|NA|TRBJ2-3|TRBV20-1
CSARQGPGTDTQYF
TGCAGTGCTAGACAGGGGCCTGGCACAGATACGCAGTATTTT
>NA|NA|TRBJ2-7|TRBV3-1
CASSRDMGAVLTYEQYF
TGTGCCAGCAGCCGCGACATGGGGGCAGTTCTTACCTACGAGCAGTACTTC
>NA|NA|TRBJ2-7|TRBV4-2
CASSQDRQGSLYEQYF
TGTGCCAGCAGCCAAGATCGTCAGGGGAGTCTATACGAGCAGTACTTC
>NA|NA|TRBJ1-5|TRBV4-1
CASSQDLVSWQPQHF
TGCGCCAGCAGCCAAGATCTTGTCTCATGGCAGCCCCAGCATTTT
>NA|TRBD1|TRBJ1-5|TRBV7-2
CASSRSGTGNQPQHF
TGTGCCAGCAGCCGATCCGGGACAGGTAATCAGCCCCAGCATTTT
>few|NA|TRBJ2-2|TRBV5-1
CASSLGRAGNTGELFF
TGCGCCAGCAGCTTGGGTCGAGCGGGGAACACCGGGGAGCTGTTTTTT
>few|TRBD1|TRBJ2-2|TRBV3-1
CASSPSGTGEAGELFF
TGTGCCAGCAGCCCTTCCGGGACAGGGGAGGCCGGGGAGCTGTTTTTT
>NA|TRBD2|TRBJ2-1|TRBV4-1
CASSPDGSRGGGEQFF
TGCGCCAGCAGCCCAGACGGTAGCCGGGGGGGCGGTGAGCAGTTCTTC
>few|NA|TRBJ2-1|TRBV20-1
CSAPLRGEQFF
TGCAGTGCTCCTCTTAGGGGTGAGCAGTTCTTC
>few|NA|TRBJ2-6|TRBV10-3
CAISKTPLEDNVLTF
TGTGCCATCAGTAAGACACCCCTGGAGGACAACGTCCTGACTTTC
>few|NA|TRBJ2-7|TRBV10-3
CAISDLYEQYF
TGTGCCATCAGTGATCTCTACGAGCAGTACTTC
>NA|TRBD1|TRBJ1-1|TRBV5-1
CATDPTGMNTEAFF
TGCGCCACGGACCCGACAGGGATGAACACTGAAGCTTTCTTT
>NA|TRBD2|TRBJ2-3|TRBV20-1
CSAGGLAGSTDTQYF
TGCAGTGCTGGGGGACTAGCGGGATCCACAGATACGCAGTATTTT
>NA|NA|TRBJ2-2|TRBV7-2
CASSLTRGRTGELFF
TGTGCCAGCAGCCTCACCCGGGGGCGAACCGGGGAGCTGTTTTTT
>few|NA|TRBJ2-3|TRBV7-2
CASSTYHKRQYF
TGTGCCAGCAGCACGTACCATAAGCGGCAGTATTTT
>few|NA|TRBJ2-1|TRBV7-2
CASSLTGSRYNEQFF
TGTGCCAGCAGCCTCACCGGGTCCCGTTACAATGAGCAGTTCTTC
>few|NA|TRBJ2-2|TRBV10-2
CASKEGLNTGELFF
TGCGCCAGCAAGGAGGGGTTGAACACCGGGGAGCTGTTTTTT
>NA|NA|TRBJ1-5|TRBV12-3/TRBV12-4
CATLRGGGNQPQHF
TGTGCCACCTTGCGCGGCGGAGGCAATCAGCCCCAGCATTTT
>few|TRBD1|TRBJ2-5|TRBV7-9
CASSLGDRGQETQYF
TGTGCCAGCAGCTTAGGGGACAGGGGACAAGAGACCCAGTACTTC
>few|TRBD2|TRBJ2-3|TRBV11-2
CASSFGLAVSTDTQYF
TGTGCCAGCAGCTTTGGACTAGCGGTTAGCACAGATACGCAGTATTTT
>NA|TRBD1|TRBJ1-6|TRBV4-3
CASSQEGGRGAYSPLHF
TGCGCCAGCAGCCAAGAAGGGGGCAGGGGTGCATATTCACCCCTCCACTTT